The 25 T cell receptor beta chains below were found in one sample sequenced in a study of tumor-infiltrating lymphocytes in glioblastoma multiforme. TCR beta libraries were built from RNA through three nested multiplex PCR rounds using modified ARM-PCR. TCRdb re-derived calls from the multiplex PCR reads in MiXCR, one entry per CDR3 protein. The sample shows almost 20,000 distinct CDR3 sequences, under 80% of them seen only once. The sequenced sample was peripheral blood. These receptors originate from a male donor with glioblastoma.

A word on this clonotype: Possible read error: a much larger clone is one base away. V and J are TRBV5-1 and TRBJ2-7, with 8 positions matching TRBD1. The CDR3 extends over 16 amino acids. CDR1 is SGHRS and CDR2 is YFSETQ in the germline V gene. The CDR3: CASSRSGTGPSYEQHF. The CDR3 DNA follows: TGCGCCAGCAGCCGGAGTGGGACAGGACCTTCCTACGAGCAGCACTTC. Based on the CDR3 plus reference TRBV5-1 and TRBJ2-7, the full variable domain is KAGVTQTPRYLIKTRGQQVTLSCSPISGHRSVSWYQQTPGQGLQFLFEYFSETQRNKGNFPGRFSGRQFSNSRSEMNVSTLELGDSALYLCASSRSGTGPSYEQHFGPGTRLTVT.

As regards this clonotype: A much larger clone sits a single nucleotide away, making a read error possible. As the CDR3 is not closed by the conserved phenylalanine or tryptophan, this likely results from a read error. The V and J genes are TRBV11-2 and TRBJ1-2; D perhaps matches TRBD1 (5 bases). The CDR3 spans 13 residues. The V end was cut by 5 bases, the J end by 7 bases, with 14 bases between. CDR1 and CDR2 from the germline V gene are SGHAT and FQNNGV. The CDR3 region has the DNA TGTGCCAGCAGCCAAGGGGATTGGATTGGCTACACCCTC. Translation: CASSQGDWIGYTL.

The chain links TRBV4-2 to TRBJ2-3, with TRBD2 matching over 11 bases. CDR3 length: 18 residues. Germline lookup yields CDR1 LGHNA and CDR2 YNFKEQ. The ends lost 4 bases at V and 6 bases at J; junction bases unmatched: 15. CDR3 protein: CASSLGTSGSGRGDTQYF. DNA of the CDR3: TGTGCCAGCAGCCTGGGGACTAGCGGATCGGGGAGGGGGGATACGCAGTATTTT.

This clonotype was recorded once. A much larger clonotype is one base distant, so this may be a read error. The chain has TRBV7-9 and TRBJ2-6; either TRBD1 or TRBD2 may supply D (5 bases each). Germline values: CDR1 SEHNR, CDR2 FQNEAQ (reference sequence). This CDR3 spans 16 amino acids. Here the CDR3 DNA reads TGTGCCAGCAGCTTACAAACTAGGGCTGGGGCCAACGTCCTGTCTTTC. Translated: CASSLQTRAGANVLSF.

Notes on this clonotype: This may come from a read error, since a much larger clone is one base off. The chain combines TRBV11-2 with TRBJ1-3, with TRBD1 matching 7 bases. The CDR3 contains 19 residues. Germline V lookup: CDR1 SGHAT, CDR2 FQNNGV. The junction had 14 bases not matched to a gene; V was cut back by 3 bases and J by 0 bases. The CDR3 loop is CASSFGQDVTRLSGNTIYF. Written as DNA, the CDR3 is TGTGCCAGCAGCTTTGGACAGGATGTAACCCGACTCTCTGGAAACACCATATATTTT. The full variable domain, rest sourced from reference TRBV11-2 and TRBJ1-3, is EAGVAQSPRYKIIEKRQSVAFWCNPISGHATLYWYQQILGQGPKLLIQFQNNGVVDDSQLPKDRFSAERLKGVDSTLKIQPAKLEDSAVYLCASSFGQDVTRLSGNTIYFGEGSWLTVV.

This clonotype has at least ten counts. The V and J genes are TRBV21-1 and TRBJ2-7. TRBV21-1 is a recognized pseudogene. CDR3 length: 12 amino acids. CDR3 sequence reads: CASSKRFYEQYF. The CDR3 coding sequence is TGTGCCAGCAGCAAACGGTTCTACGAGCAGTACTTC.

This clonotype was seen many times. The chain recombines TRBV20-1 with TRBJ2-4, with 11 bases lining up with TRBD1. The ends lost 7 bases at V and 0 bases at J; junction bases unmatched: 8. The CDR3 totals 16 residues. Germline-derived CDR1 and CDR2 are DFQATT and SNEGSKA (reference sequence). The CDR3 nucleotides are TGCAGTGACCCGGACAGGGGGCGGGGAGCCAAAAACATTCAGTACTTC. As protein: CSDPDRGRGAKNIQYF.

Worth noting for this clonotype: Given a much more abundant clone one base away, this may be a read error. V usage is TRBV6-1 and J usage is TRBJ2-4, with 10 bases matching TRBD1. Germline values: CDR1 MNHNS, CDR2 SASEGT. The CDR3 contains 16 residues. CDR3 amino acids: CVSSSGTGVVTNIQYF. The CDR3 bases are TGTGTCAGCAGCTCCGGGACAGGGGTTGTTACAAACATTCAGTACTTC.

Remarks on this clonotype: A single base separates this from a much larger clone, so it may be a read error. The genes are TRBV29-1 and TRBJ2-1, with 7 bases that match TRBD2. The J segment lost 11 bases and the V segment lost 4 bases, leaving 11 bases of the junction unmatched. Germline CDR1 and CDR2: SQVTM and ANQGSEA. There are 13 residues in the CDR3. The CDR3 DNA is TGCAGCGTTGTACTAGCGTCGGGGAATAAGCAGTTCTTC. Translated, it gives CSVVLASGNKQFF.

The chain has TRBV11-2 and TRBJ2-7; tentative D call: TRBD2 (6 bases). The CDR3 length is 13 residues. Trimming removed 11 bases at V and 9 bases at J, with 23 bases between. Per germline, CDR1 SGHAT and CDR2 FQNNGV. The CDR3 nucleotides read TGTGCCTCCGCGGGATCCTCCGTGCTGATGCAGTACTTC. Translating gives CASAGSSVLMQYF.

A note on this clonotype: This is likely a read error, given that the CDR3 carries no conserved phenylalanine or tryptophan at its end. The chain joins TRBV4-2 to TRBJ2-1; D uncertain. CDR1 LGHNA and CDR2 YNFKEQ come from the germline V gene. V was trimmed by 0 bases and J by 8 bases, leaving 11 bases between them. The CDR3 is 14 residues long. The CDR3 region is CASSQERSEHEQFL. For the CDR3, the DNA is TGTGCCAGCAGCCAAGAAAGGTCCGAGCATGAGCAGTTCCTC.

Regarding this clonotype: The junction departs from germline at one end; a sequencing error may be responsible. The chain uses TRBV29-1 and TRBJ2-2; TRBD2 matches 9 bases. Germline V CDR1 and CDR2: SQVTM, ANQGSEA. The CDR3 consists of 15 residues. For the CDR3, the DNA is TGCAGCGTTGTCCGGCGGGAGGGTAGGGCCGGGGAGCTGTCTTTT. It is translated as CSVVRREGRAGELSF.

As regards this clonotype: A single base separates this from a much larger clone, so it may be a read error. The chain recombines TRBV29-1 with TRBJ2-1; 10 bases are a match to TRBD2. The germline V gene has CDR1 SQVTM and CDR2 ANQGSEA. This CDR3 has 16 amino acids. V dropped 1 base and J dropped 8; count of bases not matched to a gene: 11. The CDR3 nucleotides read TGCAGCGTTGAAGCCTCAAGCGGGAGGGCCCTCGATGAGCAGTTCTTC. It encodes CSVEASSGRALDEQFF.

This clonotype was recorded only once. The chain is built from TRBV5-5 and TRBJ2-3, with 8 nucleotides matching TRBD2. J was trimmed by 2 bases and V by 5 bases; bases with no gene match: 4. This CDR3 contains 14 residues. The germline V gene has CDR1 SGHKS and CDR2 YYEKEE (reference sequence). This chain's CDR3 is CASSLGGVTDTQYF. As DNA, the CDR3 is TGTGCCAGCAGTCTCGGGGGGGTCACAGATACGCAGTATTTT.

V is TRBV11-2 and J is TRBJ2-7; tentative D call: TRBD1 (6 bases). The germline gives CDR1 SGHAT, CDR2 FQNNGV. The CDR3 is made up of 16 amino acids. V lost 4 bases and J 0 bases, leaving 16 bases between the germline ends. The CDR3 loop is CASSSFGGLYSYEQYF. As DNA, the CDR3 is TGTGCCAGCAGCTCTTTTGGGGGCCTATACTCCTACGAGCAGTACTTC.

The J gene is TRBJ1-5, the V gene TRBV29-1, with 9 bases fitting TRBD1. The CDR3 runs 14 residues. Germline CDR1 and CDR2: SQVTM and ANQGSEA. Losses at the gene ends were 5 bases for V and 10 bases for J; bases not matched to a gene: 12. The CDR3 is CSVKTGGISHPQHF. The CDR3 coding sequence is TGCAGCGTTAAGACAGGGGGGATAAGTCACCCCCAGCATTTT.

The CDR3 protein is CASSLGGNVADTQYF. The CDR3 nucleotides read TGTGCCAGCAGCTTAGGAGGGAATGTCGCAGATACGCAGTATTTT. The chain joins TRBV11-3 to TRBJ2-3; perhaps TRBD2 as D (5 bases). Germline CDR1 and CDR2: SGHNT and YENEEA. The CDR3 has 15 amino acids. V lost 1 base, J lost 4 bases, and 12 bases lay in between.

The chain has TRBV5-5 and TRBJ2-5, with 12 bases lining up with TRBD2. This CDR3 contains 17 residues. Looked up from germline, CDR1 is SGHKS and CDR2 is YYEKEE (reference sequence). V shed 6 bases and J 2 bases; nucleotides not matched to a gene: 11. The DNA for the CDR3 is TGTGCCAGCAAGCTACAACTAGCGGGAGGCCTACAAGAGACCCAGTACTTC. Translating gives CASKLQLAGGLQETQYF.

This clonotype was counted at least ten times. The CDR3: CSAQNLGDLLSGNTIYF. In nucleotides, the CDR3 is TGCAGTGCTCAAAATCTGGGGGACCTCCTCTCTGGAAACACCATATATTTT. The genes are TRBV20-1 and TRBJ1-3, with a possible D match to TRBD1 (5 bases). V lost 5 bases, J lost 0 bases, and 20 bases lay in between. In germline, CDR1 is DFQATT, CDR2 SNEGSKA (reference sequence). The CDR3 is made up of 17 amino acids.

This clonotype came up many times. The chain employs TRBV10-3 and TRBJ1-1; D is unresolved. Germline V gene sequence: CDR1 ENHRY, CDR2 SYGVKD. CDR3 length: 11 amino acids. Trimming left V 10 bases short and J 1 base short, with 7 bases between. CDR3: CATHENTEAFF. The CDR3 bases are TGTGCCACCCACGAGAACACTGAAGCTTTCTTT.

This clonotype was counted at least ten times. J is TRBJ2-7 and V is TRBV5-6; the D is unclear. The CDR3 spans 14 residues. Germline V gene data show CDR1 as SGHDT and CDR2 as YYEEEE. V lost 4 bases, J lost 2 bases, and 13 bases lay in between. The CDR3 DNA follows: TGTGCCAGCAGCCCCTACAATGTACCCTACGAGCAGTACTTC. It yields the protein CASSPYNVPYEQYF.

As to this clonotype: One end of the junction is discordant with germline, which a read error may explain. The rearrangement joins TRBV11-2 to TRBJ2-7; D gene unclear. Germline V gene sequence: CDR1 SGHAT, CDR2 FQNNGV. This CDR3 has 15 residues. The CDR3 loop is CASILDRGLGREQCF. CDR3 nucleotides: TGTGCCAGCATCTTAGATCGAGGATTAGGGCGCGAGCAGTGCTTC. The whole variable domain, filled in from reference TRBV11-2 and TRBJ2-7, reads EAGVAQSPRYKIIEKRQSVAFWCNPISGHATLYWYQQILGQGPKLLIQFQNNGVVDDSQLPKDRFSAERLKGVDSTLKIQPAKLEDSAVYLCASILDRGLGREQCFGPGTRLTVT.

The rearrangement links TRBV19 to TRBJ1-5; unclear D gene. V gave up 5 bases and J gave up 3 bases, with 8 bases separating them. The CDR3 consists of 13 residues. CDR1 and CDR2 (germline): LNHDA, SQIVND (reference sequence). CDR3: CASSLNNNQPQHF. In DNA form, the CDR3 reads TGTGCCAGTAGTTTGAACAACAATCAGCCCCAGCATTTT.

This clonotype was seen only once. The J gene is TRBJ2-1, the V gene TRBV11-2, with 12 bases aligning to TRBD2. The J call is in doubt because the DNA end fits TRBJ2-7 better. Germline V lookup: CDR1 SGHAT, CDR2 FQNNGV. The CDR3 is 13 residues long. This CDR3 reads CASSLAGGNEQYF. DNA for the CDR3: TGTGCCAGCAGCCTAGCGGGAGGGAATGAGCAGTACTTC.

On this clonotype: This clone may be a read error of a much larger clone one base away. This chain uses TRBV5-1 with TRBJ2-1; 9 bases agree with TRBD1. With V trimmed by 4 bases and J by 5 bases, 7 bases remained unmatched. Germline CDR1 and CDR2: SGHRS and YFSETQ. The CDR3 sequence is 15 residues long. CDR3 in amino acids: CASSAGTGSHNEQFF. CDR3 DNA: TGCGCCAGCAGCGCCGGGACAGGGTCCCACAATGAGCAGTTCTTC.